These 15 T cell receptor beta chains were all obtained from the same sample, sequenced in a study of blood T cells in healthy people across ages. The second PCR ran about 6 to 11 cycles with a sample-barcoded 5' primer and J-beta primers. Each CDR3 protein gets one entry after TCRdb re-called the 5' RACE reads with MiXCR. The sample shows roughly 720,000 distinct CDR3 sequences, 53% of them seen only once. Sequencing was performed on blood. The receptors derive from a man at least 80 years old in good health.

This clonotype showed up just a few times. CDR3 DNA: TGTGCCAGCAGGCCCCGTTTGAGGGAGCAGTACTTC. It encodes CASRPRLREQYF. The chain uses TRBV2 and TRBJ2-4; D is perhaps TRBD2 (5 bases). The CDR3 consists of 12 residues. With 6 bases removed from V and 13 bases from J, the gap between germline ends came to 16 bases. Germline CDR1 is SNHLY and CDR2 is FYNNEI. The full variable domain, completed using reference TRBV2 and TRBJ2-4, is EPEVTQTPSHQVTQMGQEVILRCVPISNHLYFYWYRQILGQKVEFLVSFYNNEISEKSEIFDDQFSVERPDGSNFTLKIRSTKLEDSAMYFCASRPRLREQYFGAGTRLSVL.

This clonotype appeared a few times. The chain carries TRBV13 and TRBJ2-5; no firm D call. The germline V gene has CDR1 PRHDT and CDR2 FYEKMQ (reference sequence). V was pared by 6 bases and J by 2 bases, with 13 bases between. CDR3 length: 14 residues. This CDR3 is CASRGSSHQETQYF. CDR3 DNA sequence: TGTGCCAGCAGGGGCAGCTCTCATCAAGAGACCCAGTACTTC.

This clonotype was observed a few times. This chain joins TRBV7-2 and TRBJ2-7, with D uncertain. Germline V gene lookup returns CDR1 SGHTA and CDR2 FQGNSA. The length of the CDR3 is 13 residues. V was pared by 3 bases and J by 0 bases, with 6 bases between. For the CDR3, the DNA is TGTGCCAGCAGCTTGTGGAGCTCCTACGAGCAGTACTTC. Protein sequence: CASSLWSSYEQYF.

This clonotype was counted only a few times. The V and J genes are TRBV20-1 and TRBJ2-2, with D perhaps TRBD1 or TRBD2 (5 bases each). Between the trimmed V and J ends, which lost 1 base and 6 bases, there was a span of 9 bases. The CDR3 has 13 amino acids. Germline assignment: CDR1 DFQATT and CDR2 SNEGSKA (reference sequence). The CDR3 loop reads CSARGTGPGELFF. The CDR3 DNA reads TGCAGTGCTAGAGGGACGGGGCCCGGGGAGCTGTTTTTT.

J is TRBJ2-4 and V is TRBV9; the D is unclear. The better agreement between TRBJ2-7 and the DNA end casts doubt on the J call. The CDR3 sequence is 14 residues long. The germline V gene encodes CDR1 SGDLS and CDR2 YYNGEE. The chain's CDR3 is CASSVGPNPNEQYF. DNA of the CDR3: TGTGCCAGCAGCGTAGGACCGAACCCCAACGAGCAGTACTTC.

The table lists this clonotype with a few counts. The chain recombines TRBV12-3 or TRBV12-4 with TRBJ1-5, with a weak D call TRBD1 (5 bases). This CDR3 has 15 residues. V lost 3 bases, J lost 6 bases, and 15 bases lay in between. CDR3: CASSFWGSPGQPQHF. In nucleotides, the CDR3 is TGTGCCAGCAGTTTTTGGGGGTCCCCGGGTCAGCCCCAGCATTTT.

For this clonotype: Relative to the germline gene, one junction end is altered; a read error may explain this. CDR3 in amino acids: CASSYARQGGYIRYF. DNA for the CDR3: TGTGCCAGCAGTTACGCTAGGCAAGGAGGGTACATTCGGTACTTC. The V and J genes are TRBV6-5 and TRBJ2-4; weak D call: TRBD2 (6 bases). This CDR3 spans 15 amino acids. Germline V gene data show CDR1 as MNHEY and CDR2 as SVGAGI.

J is TRBJ2-1 and V is TRBV29-1, with a tentative D call TRBD2 (7 bases). Germline V lookup: CDR1 SQVTM, CDR2 ANQGSEA. V was trimmed by 3 bases and J by 9 bases, leaving 15 bases between them. The CDR3 extends over 13 amino acids. For the CDR3, the DNA is TGCAGCGTTGACAAGACAGGCGGGGGTGAGCAGTTCTTC. Translated, it gives CSVDKTGGGEQFF.

This clonotype has a handful of counts. The rearrangement uses TRBV29-1 and TRBJ1-1, with D possibly being TRBD1 (6 bases). Trimming stripped 5 bases from V and 4 bases from J, with 14 bases between. The CDR3 loop spans 13 amino acids. The germline V gene encodes CDR1 SQVTM and CDR2 ANQGSEA. The CDR3 DNA reads as TGCAGCGTTCTGAAAGGGGGAGGCACTGAAGCTTTCTTT. Its translation is CSVLKGGGTEAFF.

This clonotype has just a few counts. The genes are TRBV4-2 and TRBJ2-7; TRBD1 matches 7 bases. CDR3 length: 16 amino acids. CDR1 LGHNA and CDR2 YNFKEQ come from the germline V gene. The V gene end was trimmed by 8 bases and the J gene end by 1 base; junction bases not matched to a gene: 14. The CDR3 DNA sequence: TGTGCCAGCGGGACCCGAACCCGGGACAGTTCCTACGAGCAGTACTTC. This translates into CASGTRTRDSSYEQYF.

This clonotype was seen a few times. The V gene is TRBV5-1, the J gene TRBJ2-5, with 13 bases matching TRBD2. Germline V lookup: CDR1 SGHRS, CDR2 YFSETQ. CDR3 length: 16 residues. After removal of 0 bases from V and 3 bases from J, the junction contained 2 bases not matched to a gene. CDR3 loop: CASSLAGLAGEETQYF. CDR3 bases: TGCGCCAGCAGCTTGGCCGGACTAGCGGGAGAAGAGACCCAGTACTTC. Together with reference TRBV5-1 and TRBJ2-5, the CDR3 gives the full variable domain: KAGVTQTPRYLIKTRGQQVTLSCSPISGHRSVSWYQQTPGQGLQFLFEYFSETQRNKGNFPGRFSGRQFSNSRSEMNVSTLELGDSALYLCASSLAGLAGEETQYFGPGTRLLVL.

The V call is TRBV15, the J call TRBJ2-3; no definite D call. Germline V gene data show CDR1 as LNHNV and CDR2 as YYDKDF (reference sequence). The CDR3 extends over 14 amino acids. V lost 0 bases and J 8 bases, leaving 12 bases between the germline ends. The CDR3 loop reads CATSRDKWLVTQYF. The CDR3 DNA reads as TGTGCCACCAGCAGAGATAAGTGGCTCGTTACGCAGTATTTT.

The gene calls are TRBV7-2 and TRBJ1-1; 7 nucleotides line up with TRBD1. This CDR3 comprises 14 residues. The V and J ends lost 7 bases and 6 bases, in that order; junction bases with no gene match: 11. Germline values: CDR1 SGHTA, CDR2 FQGNSA. The CDR3 spells CASTTLRGAAEAFF. The CDR3 nucleotides are TGTGCCAGCACCACCCTCAGGGGGGCTGCTGAAGCTTTCTTT.

J is TRBJ1-5 and V is TRBV12-3 or TRBV12-4, with TRBD1 matching 7 bases. The length of the CDR3 is 15 residues. V was pared by 6 bases and J by 3 bases, with 8 bases of the junction left unmatched. The CDR3 DNA is TGTGCCAGCAGCAGATACAGGGGTAACAATCAGCCCCAGCATTTT. Its protein is CASSRYRGNNQPQHF.

The V and J genes are TRBV20-1 and TRBJ2-1; 13 bases match TRBD2. Germline CDR1 and CDR2: DFQATT and SNEGSKA (reference sequence). CDR3 length equals 15 residues. With 5 bases clipped from V and 6 bases from J, the junction kept 7 bases outside the gene matches. The CDR3 bases are TGCAGTGCTTATGGACTAGCGGGAGTAAGCAATGAGCAGTTCTTC. Translating gives CSAYGLAGVSNEQFF.